This TCR beta chain comes out of a study of T cell repertoires in cytomegalovirus infection. This clonotype showed up just a few times. TCRdb used MiXCR to reprocess the reads, holding one entry per CDR3 protein. This sample has around 550,000 distinct CDR3 sequences, with more than 25% found just once. CDR3 length: 16 amino acids. Trimming cost V 4 bases and J 0 bases, with 15 bases left between them. Per germline, CDR1 SGHVS and CDR2 FQNEAQ. This chain joins TRBV7-8 and TRBJ1-1; maybe TRBD1 (5 bases). What was sequenced was PBMCs. The TCR comes from a human donor in good health (CMV status not recorded). Some clones in this sample may be carry-over from other donors' samples. The CDR3 spells CASSSSLQGLNTEAFF. Here the CDR3 DNA reads TGTGCCAGCAGCTCCAGCCTCCAGGGACTGAACACTGAAGCTTTCTTT.